This TCR beta chain is from a study of shared clonotypes between healthy human individuals (TCRdb year 2020). Study-level background: A few men and a couple of women, aged 18 to 49 years, made up the cohort. To increase sequencing depth and limit assay-specific biases, TCR repertoire library preparation and sequencing were carried out by different laboratories using diverse techniques. Between about 0.8 and 9 billion PBMCs per donor were obtained by leukapheresis. For each donor, CD4 naive and CD4 memory were each run on three plates, CD8 naive on two plates, and CD8 memory on one plate. Blood TCR repertoires of several healthy adults were deeply sequenced to estimate repertoire size and the extent of clonotype sharing between individuals. Overall study results and their limits: Larger estimated clonotype richness was generally found for naive subsets than for memory subsets. The genetic and exposure-history diversity represented was limited by the small number of donors. Higher generation probabilities were observed for clonotypes shared by all four sorted-subset donors than for non-shared clonotypes. Incomplete sequencing was indicated by rarefaction of sorted-subset datasets, despite the large sequencing depth. When a few donors were compared, the shared fraction of clonotypes was around 5.1% for naive CD4, about 4% for naive CD8, about 2.5% for memory CD4, and approximately 0.4% for memory CD8. Pairwise subsampling led to the expectation that sequencing depth would affect the degree of clonotype sharing among donors. Sampling was limited to blood, and TCR repertoires in tissue likely differ from TCR repertoires in blood.

Of note for this clone: What this receptor recognizes is not known. No base quality values were provided; no much bigger clone lies one nucleotide off.

Deletion took 6 bases off V and 7 bases off J, with a span of 10 bases between the germline ends. Spanning cysteine to phenylalanine, the CDR3 consists of 12 amino acids. Only the CDR3 part of the read is kept: 36 bases, read in frame from the first base. Per the germline V gene, MNHEY is the CDR1 and SVGAGI is the CDR2. Healthy HIV-negative adults with no recently reported acute infections or vaccinations were included as donors. All donors were Caucasian adults living in Nashville, Tennessee, USA. CD4+ T cells were enriched by magnetic negative selection; naive cells were then positively selected on CD45RA, and the negative fraction formed the memory subset. Blood was obtained by leukapheresis, after which PBMCs were separated by Ficoll-Histopaque density gradient centrifugation and cryopreserved in liquid nitrogen vapor phase. Analytical flow cytometry was used to check the purity and quantity of every magnetically sorted T cell population. Genomic DNA was isolated from every sorted fraction and measured by UV absorbance on a Nanodrop 2000c.

TCR CDR3 regions were amplified from genomic DNA by multiplex PCR using the deep immunoSEQ assay. Genomic DNA extracted from each cell subset was distributed evenly over all wells of several immunoSEQ 96-well plates, and each plate served as one replicate. Each replicate PCR for sorted subsets received roughly 0.2 ug genomic DNA, equal to about 30,000 T cell genomes. Purified libraries were quantified with a Qubit 3.0 fluorometer, sized on a Bioanalyzer 2100, and re-quantified with the KAPA Library Quantification kit. Every immunoSEQ 96-well plate was sequenced on a separate single-read 150-cycle Illumina NextSeq 550 flow cell. For the original study's pipeline: Because the immunoSEQ output included only junctional sequences and no quality scores, the filtering could not be the same as the filtering used for full-length reads. To assign V/J genes and CDR3, sequences were annotated using PyIR, a Python wrapper for IgBLAST v1.9, with IMGT germline references. Reads were removed for weak V/J assignments (E-value above 1e-6), missing CDR3, stop codons, out-of-frame junctions, or ambiguous translated residues. V3J clonotypes were defined as sequences sharing an identical inferred V gene, J gene, and CDR3 amino acid sequence. To compute the percentage overlap between repertoires, the number of shared unique clonotypes was divided by the size of the smaller repertoire. RTK rarefaction, the Chao1 estimator, and Recon v2.1 estimates of unobserved clonotypes were used to assess repertoire richness. OLGA was used to compute generation probabilities for all TCRbeta clonotypes that the gDNA method yielded from a handful of donors. TCRdb stores this immuneACCESS table with in-frame sequences only. Part of the clones is absent; in the studies checked, under half of the shortfall reflects unresolved V genes, and no reason is known for the rest. The V and J calls and the clone size are those of that table, but D and trimming were determined from the DNA. The sample table records about 2.4 million clones; more than 85% of these occur just once. The ten top clones hold more than 0.35% of the sample.

Sequencing was carried out using naive CD4+ T cells from PBMCs. In light of the paper, this sample's cell subset or site label describes: CD45RA+ positively selected. The TCR sequence derives from a man younger than 35 in good health. Some clones in this sample may be carry-over from other donors' samples. The chain is encoded by TRBV6-5 joined to TRBJ2-4; the D gene cannot be named for sure. The bases are TGTGCCAGCAGAGGTGGAGCGAACATTCAGTACTTC. The resulting protein is CASRGGANIQYF.